This TCR beta chain stems from a study of blood T cell repertoires in COVID-19. Cohort allocation depended upon clinical history that participants reported. The CDR3 runs to 16 residues. V lost 6 bases and J lost 2; bases outside the gene matches: 9. Germline lookup yields CDR1 LGHNT and CDR2 FRNRAP. The data were produced by immunoSEQ multiplex PCR, yet TCRdb's version contains in-frame clones alone and is incomplete. The sample holds hundreds of thousands of clones, 65% to 90% seen once. Sequenced material: PBMCs or T cells enriched from blood (not recorded which). The chain employs TRBV12-5 and TRBJ1-2, with 10 bases lining up with TRBD1. The sequence was collected from a woman in her fifties or sixties with acute COVID-19. The DNA for the CDR3 is TGTGCTAGTGGCACCGGGACAGGGGTAACCAACTATGGCTACACCTTC. It yields the protein CASGTGTGVTNYGYTF.